The 2 T cell receptor beta chains listed next were all sequenced from one sample in a study of cytomegalovirus exposure and HLA in healthy donors. Sequenced by immunoSEQ multiplex PCR; TCRdb stores in-frame clones only, minus some. Of roughly 130,000 clones listed, roughly 86% are singletons. Material: PBMCs. These TCRs come from a woman aged 25 to 39 in good health and CMV-seronegative.

The rearrangement joins TRBV28 to TRBJ1-1; D remains ambiguous. Trimming stripped 3 bases from V and 0 bases from J, with 8 bases between. The CDR3 extends over 14 amino acids. The germline gives CDR1 MDHEN, CDR2 SYDVKM. The CDR3 region has the DNA TGTGCCAGCAGTTTTTTTAACATGAACACTGAAGCTTTCTTT. Translated, it gives CASSFFNMNTEAFF.

This sequence joins TRBV5-1 and TRBJ2-2, with D perhaps matching TRBD2 (6 bases). The CDR3 contains 17 residues. The germline CDR1 and CDR2 sequences are SGHRS and YFSETQ. Trimming removed 5 bases from V and 0 bases from J, with 17 bases in between. This CDR3 is CASRGLAGWSNTGELFF. The CDR3 DNA sequence: TGCGCCAGCAGAGGGCTCGCGGGGTGGTCGAACACCGGGGAGCTGTTTTTT.